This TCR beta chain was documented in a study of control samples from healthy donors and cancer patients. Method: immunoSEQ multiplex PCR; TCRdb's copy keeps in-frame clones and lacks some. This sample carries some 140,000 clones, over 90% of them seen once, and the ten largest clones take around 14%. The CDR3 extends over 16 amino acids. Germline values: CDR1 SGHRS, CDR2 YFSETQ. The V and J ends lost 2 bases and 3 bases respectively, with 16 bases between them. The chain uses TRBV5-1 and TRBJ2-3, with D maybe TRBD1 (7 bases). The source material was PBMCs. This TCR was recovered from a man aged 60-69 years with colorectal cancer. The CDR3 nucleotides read TGCGCCAGCAGCTTCGAGGGGGCCGGAGGGACAGATACGCAGTATTTT. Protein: CASSFEGAGGTDTQYF. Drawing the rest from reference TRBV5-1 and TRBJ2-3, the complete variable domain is KAGVTQTPRYLIKTRGQQVTLSCSPISGHRSVSWYQQTPGQGLQFLFEYFSETQRNKGNFPGRFSGRQFSNSRSEMNVSTLELGDSALYLCASSFEGAGGTDTQYFGPGTRLTVL.